These T cell receptor beta chains were read from a single sample in a study of cytomegalovirus exposure and HLA in healthy donors. The repertoire was sequenced with immunoSEQ multiplex PCR; TCRdb's copy has only in-frame clones and lacks some. In the table there are around 170,000 clones, around 85% of which are singletons. The sequenced sample was PBMCs. The receptors shown here come from a man between 18 and 35 years old in good health and CMV-seropositive. CDR3s include the opening cysteine and the closing phenylalanine or tryptophan. The D gene is left open where the match is weak. A clone size is listed for some rows: how often the clone was seen (once, few, many), or a class if it is expanded.

NA	NA	TRBJ2-3	TRBV13	CASSLNGRTDTQYF	TGTGCCAGCAGCTTAAACGGTCGCACAGATACGCAGTATTTT
NA	NA	TRBJ1-4	TRBV19	CASMGLTNEKLFF	TGTGCCAGTATGGGACTGACTAATGAAAAACTGTTTTTT
NA	NA	TRBJ2-6	TRBV5-1	CASSLSVQPSPSGANVLTF	TGCGCCAGCAGCTTGTCGGTACAGCCTTCCCCCTCTGGGGCCAACGTCCTGACTTTC
NA	TRBD2	TRBJ2-3	TRBV7-3	CASSLREGLAGGADTQYF	TGTGCCAGCAGCTTGAGAGAGGGACTAGCGGGGGGCGCAGATACGCAGTATTTT
NA	NA	TRBJ1-3	TRBV7-2	CASSLDRPGSGNTIYF	TGTGCCAGCAGCTTAGATCGTCCCGGCTCTGGAAACACCATATATTTT
NA	NA	TRBJ2-7	TRBV2	CASSERVTYEQYF	TGTGCCAGCAGTGAACGGGTAACCTACGAGCAGTACTTC
NA	NA	TRBJ1-6	TRBV10-3	CAISSQGGGSPLHF	TGTGCCATCAGCTCGCAGGGTGGGGGGTCACCCCTCCACTTT
NA	NA	TRBJ2-2	TRBV28	CASSLWAGTNTGELFF	TGTGCCAGCAGTTTATGGGCGGGCACGAACACCGGGGAGCTGTTTTTT
NA	TRBD2	TRBJ2-3	TRBV5-1	CASSWAGVTDTQYF	TGCGCCAGCAGTTGGGCGGGAGTCACAGATACGCAGTATTTT
few	NA	TRBJ1-2	TRBV27	CASSLSWGQVNYGYTF	TGTGCCAGCAGTTTATCCTGGGGGCAGGTGAACTATGGCTACACCTTC
NA	NA	TRBJ2-7	TRBV28	CASSSPGRELYEQYF	TGTGCCAGCAGTTCCCCCGGCAGGGAACTCTACGAGCAGTACTTC
NA	NA	TRBJ2-1	TRBV5-6	CASIRGTRVANEQFF	TGTGCCAGCATTAGGGGGACCAGGGTGGCGAATGAGCAGTTCTTC
NA	NA	TRBJ2-7	TRBV18	CASSPSSGTYEQYF	TGTGCCAGCTCACCATCGTCGGGGACCTACGAGCAGTACTTC
NA	TRBD1	TRBJ2-7	TRBV6-1	CASSDQGDLSYEQYF	TGTGCCAGCAGTGACCAGGGGGATCTTAGCTACGAGCAGTACTTC
NA	NA	TRBJ1-2	TRBV5-1	CASSLGGDYGYTF	TGCGCCAGCAGCTTGGGGGGCGACTATGGCTACACCTTC
NA	NA	TRBJ1-1	TRBV30	CAWSRGAGEAFF	TGTGCCTGGAGTCGGGGGGCTGGTGAAGCTTTCTTT
NA	NA	TRBJ1-3	TRBV19	CASGTVSGNTIYF	TGTGCCAGTGGTACTGTCTCTGGAAACACCATATATTTT
NA	NA	TRBJ1-4	TRBV7-6	CASSLTGGNEKLFF	TGTGCCAGCAGCTTGACAGGTGGTAATGAAAAACTGTTTTTT
NA	TRBD2	TRBJ2-1	TRBV11-3	CASSLGRTGGGLEQFF	TGTGCCAGCAGCTTAGGGAGGACGGGAGGGGGTTTGGAGCAGTTCTTC
NA	TRBD2	TRBJ2-2	TRBV27	CASSHGLAVGELFF	TGTGCCAGCAGTCACGGACTAGCCGTCGGGGAGCTGTTTTTT
once	TRBD2	TRBJ2-3	TRBV7-3	CASSFGLAGTDTQYF	TGTGCCAGCAGCTTTGGACTAGCGGGCACAGATACGCAGTATTTT
few	NA	TRBJ1-4	TRBV30	CAWRGDTEKLFF	TGTGCCTGGAGGGGGGACACCGAAAAACTGTTTTTT
NA	TRBD1	TRBJ1-5	TRBV19	CASSTRDRDSNQPQHF	TGTGCCAGTAGTACCCGAGACAGGGACAGCAATCAGCCCCAGCATTTT
NA	TRBD1	TRBJ2-7	TRBV5-1	CASRPDRGLSYEQYF	TGCGCCAGCAGACCCGACAGGGGGCTCTCCTACGAGCAGTACTTC
NA	TRBD1	TRBJ2-2	TRBV7-2	CASSLMAGGNTGELFF	TGTGCCAGCAGCTTAATGGCAGGGGGGAACACCGGGGAGCTGTTTTTT
NA	NA	TRBJ2-1	TRBV28	CASSSIGTVDNEQFF	TGTGCCAGCAGTTCCATTGGGACTGTAGACAATGAGCAGTTCTTC
NA	NA	TRBJ2-1	TRBV5-1	CASSLGPPEGQFF	TGCGCCAGCAGCTTGGGGCCCCCGGAGGGGCAGTTCTTC
NA	NA	TRBJ2-5	TRBV5-1	CASSITQETQYF	TGCGCCAGCAGCATAACACAAGAGACCCAGTACTTC
NA	TRBD1	TRBJ1-2	TRBV28	CASSLTRQGNYGYTF	TGTGCCAGCAGCCTGACGAGACAGGGTAACTATGGCTACACCTTC
NA	TRBD2	TRBJ2-5	TRBV6-4	CASSDSKREGLQETQYF	TGTGCCAGCAGTGACTCGAAGCGGGAGGGATTGCAAGAGACCCAGTACTTC
NA	NA	TRBJ2-5	TRBV5-4	CASSFSQQETQYF	TGTGCCAGCAGCTTTAGCCAACAAGAGACCCAGTACTTC
NA	NA	TRBJ2-5	TRBV9	CASSVASSLGPQGETQYF	TGTGCCAGCAGCGTAGCGAGTAGCCTCGGACCTCAGGGAGAGACCCAGTACTTC
NA	NA	TRBJ2-3	TRBV4-1	CASSQDYLGTDTQYF	TGCGCCAGCAGCCAAGATTACTTGGGCACAGATACGCAGTATTTT
once	NA	TRBJ1-2	TRBV5-6	CASSLAGGGYTF	TGTGCCAGCAGCTTGGCCGGGGGTGGCTACACCTTC
NA	TRBD1	TRBJ1-6	TRBV30	CAWSDRGNSPLHF	TGTGCCTGGAGCGACAGGGGCAATTCACCCCTCCACTTT
NA	NA	TRBJ2-7	TRBV6-6	CASRYRSEYEQYF	TGTGCCAGCAGGTACCGTAGCGAGTACGAGCAGTACTTC
NA	TRBD2	TRBJ2-6	TRBV30	CAAGAAGANVLTF	TGCGCGGCGGGAGCGGCCGGGGCCAACGTCCTGACTTTC
NA	NA	TRBJ1-2	TRBV6-1	CASSPKDREGYTF	TGTGCCAGCTCACCCAAGGACAGAGAAGGCTACACCTTC
NA	NA	TRBJ2-3	TRBV7-3	CASSTPSELDTQYF	TGTGCCAGCAGCACCCCTAGCGAGCTCGATACGCAGTATTTT
NA	TRBD1	TRBJ1-4	TRBV2	CASSPGTDTTNEKLFF	TGTGCCAGCAGTCCCGGGACAGATACAACTAATGAAAAACTGTTTTTT
NA	NA	TRBJ1-2	TRBV7-9	CASSLGSRGYGYTF	TGTGCCAGCAGCTTAGGGTCCAGGGGCTATGGCTACACCTTC
NA	NA	TRBJ1-1	TRBV19	CASGRDWNTEAFF	TGTGCCAGTGGCCGGGACTGGAACACTGAAGCTTTCTTT
NA	TRBD2	TRBJ2-1	TRBV6-1	CASSVLAASYNEQFF	TGTGCCAGCAGTGTACTAGCGGCCTCCTACAATGAGCAGTTCTTC
NA	NA	TRBJ2-2	TRBV30	CAWEGNTGELFF	TGTGCCTGGGAGGGGAACACCGGGGAGCTGTTTTTT
few	NA	TRBJ2-1	TRBV2	CASSEAGGEQFF	TGTGCCAGCAGTGAGGCCGGGGGTGAGCAGTTCTTC
NA	NA	TRBJ2-2	TRBV7-2	CASSFAAGARTGELFF	TGTGCCAGCAGCTTTGCTGCGGGCGCTCGGACCGGGGAGCTGTTTTTT
NA	TRBD2	TRBJ2-1	TRBV4-1	CASSQEVLAVPYNEQFF	TGCGCCAGCAGCCAAGAAGTACTAGCGGTTCCCTACAATGAGCAGTTCTTC
NA	NA	TRBJ1-1	TRBV27	CASRAGFTEAFF	TGTGCCAGCAGGGCGGGGTTCACTGAAGCTTTCTTT
NA	NA	TRBJ2-7	TRBV7-9	CASSGDRSYEQYF	TGTGCCAGCAGCGGTGACAGGTCCTACGAGCAGTACTTC
NA	NA	TRBJ1-4	TRBV5-1	CASSLANEKLFF	TGCGCCAGCAGCTTGGCAAATGAAAAACTGTTTTTT
NA	TRBD1	TRBJ2-2	TRBV11-2	CASSLWGQTNTGELFF	TGTGCCAGCAGCTTATGGGGACAGACGAACACCGGGGAGCTGTTTTTT
NA	NA	TRBJ2-5	TRBV12-5	CASGPGTSIQETQYF	TGTGCTAGTGGCCCTGGGACTTCCATACAAGAGACCCAGTACTTC
NA	TRBD2	TRBJ2-7	TRBV7-9	CASTWTSGTEEQYF	TGTGCCAGCACCTGGACTAGCGGGACGGAGGAGCAGTACTTC
NA	TRBD2	TRBJ2-5	TRBV6-1	CASRPIAGVGETQYF	TGTGCCAGCAGACCTATAGCGGGAGTCGGGGAGACCCAGTACTTC
NA	TRBD2	TRBJ2-7	TRBV2	CASSVTSGGGSYEQYF	TGTGCCAGCAGTGTAACTAGCGGGGGGGGAAGTTACGAGCAGTACTTC
NA	NA	TRBJ1-2	TRBV30	CAWSGGKINYGYTF	TGTGCCTGGAGTGGAGGGAAAATAAACTATGGCTACACCTTC
NA	TRBD2	TRBJ2-7	TRBV7-2	CASSGSSGIPYEQYF	TGTGCCAGCAGCGGGTCTAGCGGGATCCCCTACGAGCAGTACTTC